The next 23 T cell receptor beta chains were all read from a single sample in a study of shared clonotypes between healthy human individuals. Libraries were prepared by immunoSEQ multiplex PCR; TCRdb keeps only in-frame clonotypes and omits some of them. In the table there are 550,000 to 600,000 clones, about 80% of which are singletons. The specimen sequenced was PBMCs. Source of these receptors: a woman aged 40 to 50 in good health. Some clones in this sample may be carry-over from other donors' samples.

Concerning this clone itself: A far larger clone differs by one base, so this is likely a read error. This chain links TRBV9 with TRBJ2-7; 13 bases are a match to TRBD2. The CDR3 extends over 15 amino acids. Germline V lookup: CDR1 SGDLS, CDR2 YYNGEE. The DNA of the CDR3 is TGTGCCAGCAGCGACGGACTAGCGGGAGTATCCGAGCAGTGCTTC. This codes for CASSDGLAGVSEQCF.

This clone was seen once. This chain uses TRBV27 with TRBJ2-2; D remains ambiguous. The CDR3 has 14 residues. Between the trimmed V and J ends, which lost 1 base and 4 bases, there was a span of 7 bases. Germline lookup yields CDR1 MNHEY and CDR2 SMNVEV (reference sequence). The CDR3 sequence: CASSLFGSTGELFF. CDR3 DNA: TGTGCCAGCAGTTTATTTGGTTCCACCGGGGAGCTGTTTTTT.

There are a few counts of this clone. The V gene is TRBV7-9, the J gene TRBJ2-2; 7 nucleotides align to TRBD2. Germline V CDR1 and CDR2: SEHNR, FQNEAQ (reference sequence). This CDR3 is built from 18 residues. J lost 1 base, V lost 2 bases, and 10 bases had no gene match. The CDR3 nucleotides are TGTGCCAGCAGCTTAAGGGCCACTGGCGGGAGGAACACCGGGGAGCTGTTTTTT. Protein: CASSLRATGGRNTGELFF.

The chain has TRBV30 and TRBJ2-1; D is perhaps TRBD1 (6 bases). CDR3 length: 13 residues. V gave up 2 bases and J gave up 6 bases, with 11 bases separating them. Germline values: CDR1 GTSNPN, CDR2 SVGIG (reference sequence). CDR3: CAWSRDIRNEQFF. As DNA, the CDR3 is TGTGCCTGGAGTAGGGACATCCGCAATGAGCAGTTCTTC. Complete variable domain (other parts from reference TRBV30 and TRBJ2-1): SQTIHQWPATLVQPVGSPLSLECTVEGTSNPNLYWYRQAAGRGLQLLFYSVGIGQISSEVPQNLSASRPQDRQFILSSKKLLLSDSGFYLCAWSRDIRNEQFFGPGTRLTVL.

This sequence joins TRBV7-2 and TRBJ1-1, with 8 nucleotides matching TRBD1. In germline, CDR1 is SGHTA, CDR2 FQGNSA. This CDR3 has 14 amino acids. The ends lost 7 bases at V and 1 base at J; junction bases unmatched: 5. CDR3 region: CASTLDRANTEAFF. For the CDR3, the DNA is TGTGCCAGCACCTTGGACAGGGCGAACACTGAAGCTTTCTTT.

J is TRBJ1-4 and V is TRBV2; D is perhaps TRBD1 (5 bases). Germline values: CDR1 SNHLY, CDR2 FYNNEI. The CDR3 totals 14 residues. Trimming left V 8 bases short and J 5 bases short, with 15 bases between. CDR3 residues: CASGAAGPNEKLFF. CDR3 bases: TGTGCCAGCGGGGCGGCAGGACCCAATGAAAAACTGTTTTTT.

The V and J genes are TRBV19 and TRBJ2-1, with D maybe TRBD2 (6 bases). V lost 5 bases, J lost 3 bases, and 14 bases lay in between. The CDR3 spans 15 residues. Germline CDR1 reads LNHDA; CDR2 reads SQIVND (reference sequence). CDR3 in DNA: TGTGCCAGTAGTCCAGGAGGGCGGGGCTACAATGAGCAGTTCTTC. Residues: CASSPGGRGYNEQFF.

The genes are TRBV18 and TRBJ1-1, with TRBD1 identical over 9 bases. The CDR3 has 16 amino acids. The germline CDR1 and CDR2 sequences are KGHSH and LQKENI. V was clipped by 6 bases and J by 1 base; unmatched bases: 9. The CDR3 region is CASSQLGGQGNTEAFF. The CDR3 nucleotides read TGTGCCAGCTCGCAACTAGGGGGACAGGGGAACACTGAAGCTTTCTTT.

On this clone itself: At one boundary the junction diverges from the germline segment, which might be a read error. This same CDR3 is encoded by further DNA sequences in the sample. This chain links TRBV4-2 with TRBJ2-6; TRBD1 is a possible D gene (5 bases). Germline CDR1 LGHNA, CDR2 YNFKEQ. The CDR3 contains 16 residues. The CDR3 DNA is TGTGCCAGCAGCCAAGAGTATAGCTCTGGGGCCGACGTCCTTACTTTC. As protein: CASSQEYSSGADVLTF.

The chain couples TRBV27 to TRBJ2-4, with D maybe TRBD2 (6 bases). The CDR3 loop spans 15 amino acids. Germline CDR1 and CDR2: MNHEY and SMNVEV (reference sequence). Trimming left V 6 bases short and J 3 bases short, with 15 bases between. This CDR3 reads CASSLEGGNKNIQYF. CDR3 coding DNA: TGTGCCAGCAGCCTAGAGGGAGGAAACAAAAACATTCAGTACTTC.

The chain combines TRBV20-1 with TRBJ2-1; D is uncertain. V lost 1 base and J lost 12, with 10 bases in between. CDR1 and CDR2 (germline): DFQATT, SNEGSKA (reference sequence). The CDR3 extends over 11 amino acids. Here the CDR3 DNA reads TGCAGTGCTAGAGTGAGTTATGGGCAGTTCTTC. Encoded protein: CSARVSYGQFF.

CDR3 coding DNA: TGTGCCAGCAGTTTAATAGGGACAGAGCTTGGCTACGAGCAGTACTTC. It specifies CASSLIGTELGYEQYF. The chain employs TRBV28 and TRBJ2-7; 7 nucleotides match TRBD1. This CDR3 spans 16 amino acids. Germline trimming cut 2 bases from V and 3 bases from J; bases unmatched to any gene: 10. Germline V gene data show CDR1 as MDHEN and CDR2 as SYDVKM.

V usage is TRBV19 and J usage is TRBJ2-5; D not certain. CDR1 is LNHDA and CDR2 is SQIVND in the germline V gene (reference sequence). The CDR3 is made up of 14 amino acids. With 6 bases removed from V and 5 bases from J, the gap between germline ends came to 16 bases. CDR3 loop: CASSIPGGLETQYF. In nucleotides, the CDR3 is TGTGCCAGTAGCATCCCAGGCGGATTGGAGACCCAGTACTTC.

The rearrangement links TRBV4-3 to TRBJ2-7; TRBD1 matches at 9 bases. J lost 4 bases, V lost 5 bases, and 9 bases had no gene match. There are 15 residues in the CDR3. Germline-derived CDR1 and CDR2 are LGHNA and YSLEER. CDR3 loop: CASSYAGTGNYEQYF. The DNA of the CDR3 is TGCGCCAGCAGCTATGCCGGGACAGGGAATTACGAGCAGTACTTC.

The chain is built from TRBV19 and TRBJ2-7; either TRBD1 or TRBD2 may supply D (7 bases each). This CDR3 has 17 residues. V was clipped by 6 bases and J by 2 bases, with 23 bases between them. Germline loops: CDR1 LNHDA, CDR2 SQIVND (reference sequence). CDR3 sequence reads: CASRDSGGGIPPYEQYF. Written as DNA, the CDR3 is TGTGCCAGTAGGGATTCAGGGGGGGGCATCCCCCCCTACGAGCAGTACTTC.

Worth noting for this clone: Only one base separates this from a far larger clonotype, so it likely reflects a read error. This chain links TRBV27 with TRBJ1-2, with 7 bases identical to TRBD1. Germline lookup yields CDR1 MNHEY and CDR2 SMNVEV (reference sequence). The CDR3 spans 14 residues. Trimming removed 4 bases from V and 7 bases from J; junction bases left unmatched: 9. CDR3: CASSSWEAGGGYTF. The CDR3 nucleotides are TGTGCCAGCAGTTCATGGGAGGCAGGGGGTGGCTACACCTTC.

This rearrangement joins TRBV2 to TRBJ1-2; no reliable D call. CDR3 length equals 11 residues. Between the trimmed V and J ends, which lost 0 bases and 7 bases, there was a span of 3 bases. The germline gives CDR1 SNHLY, CDR2 FYNNEI. CDR3 in amino acids: CASSEASGYTF. As DNA, the CDR3 is TGTGCCAGCAGTGAAGCATCTGGCTACACCTTC.

The chain couples TRBV28 to TRBJ1-5; 9 bases agree with TRBD1. V was clipped by 6 bases and J by 5 bases; unmatched bases: 8. The CDR3 contains 15 residues. Germline V gene data show CDR1 as MDHEN and CDR2 as SYDVKM. The CDR3 reads CASSPQGAADQPQHF. The CDR3 DNA reads as TGTGCCAGCAGCCCACAGGGGGCCGCAGATCAGCCCCAGCATTTT. Based on the CDR3 plus reference TRBV28 and TRBJ1-5, the full variable domain is DVKVTQSSRYLVKRTGEKVFLECVQDMDHENMFWYRQDPGLGLRLIYFSYDVKMKEKGDIPEGYSVSREKKERFSLILESASTNQTSMYLCASSPQGAADQPQHFGDGTRLSIL.

The table lists this clone with a few counts. V and J are TRBV29-1 and TRBJ2-1; 11 nucleotides match TRBD2. The CDR3 extends over 15 amino acids. CDR1 SQVTM and CDR2 ANQGSEA come from the germline V gene. V lost 7 bases and J lost 6; bases outside the gene matches: 11. In DNA, the CDR3 is TGCAGCGGTCTGCCACTAGCGGGAGAGGTCAATGAGCAGTTCTTC. The encoded protein is CSGLPLAGEVNEQFF.

About this clone: This likely stems from a read error, as it lies one base from a far larger clone. Additional DNA sequences in this sample encode the identical CDR3. J is TRBJ2-6 and V is TRBV30, with D unclear. Trimming removed 0 bases at V and 2 bases at J, with 2 bases between. The V gene's germline CDR1 is GTSNPN and CDR2 SVGIG (reference sequence). The CDR3 consists of 13 residues. The CDR3 loop reads CAWSVAGANVLTF. The CDR3, as DNA: TGTGCCTGGAGTGTGGCTGGGGCCAACGTCCTGACTTTC.

CDR3 DNA: TGTGCCAGCAGCTTCGCTAGCGGGGCCTACAATGAGCAGTTCTTC. Translation: CASSFASGAYNEQFF. This sequence joins TRBV7-2 and TRBJ2-1; 9 bases align to TRBD2. J gave up 2 bases and V 3 bases, and 2 bases lay outside the gene matches. The CDR3 runs 15 residues. Germline CDR1 SGHTA, CDR2 FQGNSA.

The V call is TRBV28, the J call TRBJ2-1; 15 bases align to TRBD2. Germline V gives CDR1 MDHEN, CDR2 SYDVKM. With 6 bases clipped from V and 10 bases from J, the junction kept 10 bases outside the gene matches. This CDR3 has 16 residues. CDR3 sequence reads: CASRPWTSGRALEQFF. The CDR3 DNA follows: TGTGCCAGCAGACCCTGGACTAGCGGGAGGGCCTTAGAGCAGTTCTTC.

The chain uses TRBV9 and TRBJ1-1, with 7 positions matching TRBD1. J was trimmed by 10 bases and V by 0 bases; bases with no gene match: 12. There are 15 residues in the CDR3. Germline V gene lookup returns CDR1 SGDLS and CDR2 YYNGEE. The DNA for the CDR3 is TGTGCCAGCAGCGTAGGCGAGGGGGCGGGGGTGCGAGCTTTCTTT. It codes for CASSVGEGAGVRAFF.